The present entry profiles one T cell receptor beta chain with its context. The repertoire was sequenced with immunoSEQ multiplex PCR; TCRdb's copy has only in-frame clones and lacks some. The table shows about 210,000 clones, with around 86% occurring only once. This sample is drawn from a study of blood T cell repertoires in COVID-19. Germline-derived CDR1 and CDR2 are KGHDR and SFDVKD. Germline trimming cut 5 bases from V and 2 bases from J; bases unmatched to any gene: 7. CDR3 size: 16 residues. The V and J genes are TRBV24-1 and TRBJ2-5; 10 bases map to TRBD1. The sample taken for sequencing was PBMCs or T cells enriched from blood (not recorded which). The TCR originated in a woman between 45 and 65 years old with acute COVID-19. The CDR3 DNA reads as TGTGCCACCAGTGTTATGGGACAGGGGAGTCAAGAGACCCAGTACTTC. It translates to CATSVMGQGSQETQYF.